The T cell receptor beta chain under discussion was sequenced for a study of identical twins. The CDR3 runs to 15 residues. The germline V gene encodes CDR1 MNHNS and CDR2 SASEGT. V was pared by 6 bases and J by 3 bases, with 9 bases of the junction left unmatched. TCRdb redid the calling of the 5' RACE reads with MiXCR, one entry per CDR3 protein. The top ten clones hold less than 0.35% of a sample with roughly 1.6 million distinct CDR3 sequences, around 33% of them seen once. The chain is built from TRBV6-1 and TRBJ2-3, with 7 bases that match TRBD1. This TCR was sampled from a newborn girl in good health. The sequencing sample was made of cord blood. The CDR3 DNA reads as TGTGCCAGCAGCCAAACAGGGGCGCCAACAGATACGCAGTATTTT. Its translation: CASSQTGAPTDTQYF.